What follows describes a single T cell receptor beta chain. The target antigen is unknown. TCRdb called the 5' RACE reads again in MiXCR, with one record for every CDR3 protein. The sample yields some 350,000 distinct CDR3 sequences, roughly 14% seen once. The sample is drawn from a study of CD8 T cells in ankylosing spondylitis. The CDR3 covers 16 residues. Germline V gene lookup returns CDR1 SGHRS and CDR2 YFSETQ. Trimming removed 4 bases from V and 3 bases from J; junction bases left unmatched: 7. Study findings and constraints: One TCR beta motif, made up of eight or nine highly homologous variants, appeared characteristic of ankylosing spondylitis blood. Earlier work had already found some motif variants in reactive arthritis synovial fluid and blood. Disease-associated clonotypes exhibited CD8+ identity and were relatively infrequent in peripheral blood. Within matched ankylosing spondylitis synovial fluid, disease-linked clones were reportedly significantly enriched.

The receptor was isolated from a male donor with ankylosing spondylitis or in good health (not recorded which). The chain links TRBV5-1 to TRBJ2-3; 11 positions match TRBD2. Sequenced: blood, either unsorted or a sorted T cell fraction (not recorded which). CDR3 residues: CASSAKASGRTDTQYF. The CDR3 DNA follows: TGCGCCAGCAGCGCGAAGGCTAGCGGGAGGACAGATACGCAGTATTTT.